A selection of T cell receptor beta chains follows, all from one sample in a study of control samples from healthy donors and cancer patients. The data were produced by immunoSEQ multiplex PCR, yet TCRdb's version contains in-frame clones alone and is incomplete. The table records 50,000 to 65,000 clones, 90% of them present only once. Sequencing was carried out using PBMCs. The receptors were sampled from a woman between 50 and 59 years old with colorectal cancer. Both conserved end residues are part of each CDR3. A D gene is named only where the DNA matches it firmly. Expanded clones get a size class; other rows say once, few or many, or leave the size out.

j_call | clone_size | v_call | d_call | cdr3_nt | cdr3_aa
TRBJ1-4 | few | TRBV28 | NA | TGTGCCAGCATGGCTTCGGGAAATGAAAAACTGTTTTTT | CASMASGNEKLFF
TRBJ1-6 | NA | TRBV10-3 | NA | TGTGCCATCAGTGAAGTGACAGTTGGTTCACCCCTCCACTTT | CAISEVTVGSPLHF
TRBJ2-1 | NA | TRBV10-2 | NA | TGCGCCAGCAGTGTGCAGGGCTCCTACAATGAGCAGTTCTTC | CASSVQGSYNEQFF
TRBJ2-2 | NA | TRBV5-1 | NA | TGCGCCAGCAGCTTAGAGGGAGGCCCCGGGGAGCTGTTTTTT | CASSLEGGPGELFF
TRBJ2-7 | NA | TRBV5-1 | NA | TGCGCCAGCAGCTTTCTACAGGGTAAAGGATACGAGCAGTACTTC | CASSFLQGKGYEQYF
TRBJ1-6 | NA | TRBV6-6 | NA | TGTGCCAGCAGTTACCCGGGCCGCGGGGGGACCCTCCACTTT | CASSYPGRGGTLHF
TRBJ2-1 | NA | TRBV4-1 | TRBD1 | TGCGCCAGTCACCCCGGGACAGCATCCTACAATGAGCAGTTCTTC | CASHPGTASYNEQFF
TRBJ1-5 | once | TRBV2 | NA | TGTGCCAGCAGTGCCTCCGGGGGACCCAATCAGCCCCAGCATTTT | CASSASGGPNQPQHF
TRBJ1-2 | NA | TRBV27 | TRBD1 | TGTGCCAGCAGTTTTGGAGGGCTGACAGGGTCCGATGGCTACACCTTC | CASSFGGLTGSDGYTF
TRBJ2-5 | NA | TRBV29-1 | NA | TGCAGCGTTGAAGGGTGGGAAGAAACCCAGTACTTC | CSVEGWEETQYF
TRBJ2-3 | NA | TRBV10-3 | NA | TGTGCCATCAGTGAGTCGGGGCCCACAGATACGCAGTATTTT | CAISESGPTDTQYF
TRBJ1-6 | NA | TRBV23-1 | NA | TGCGCCAGCAGCCTCAATCGAGCAGGGACTACTTCACCCCTCCACTTT | CASSLNRAGTTSPLHF
TRBJ2-7 | NA | TRBV2 | NA | TGTGCCAGCAGTGAAGTAGTGAACTCCTACGAGCAGTACTTC | CASSEVVNSYEQYF